Listed below are T cell receptor beta chains from one sample, sequenced in a study of cytomegalovirus exposure and HLA in healthy donors. The table came from immunoSEQ multiplex PCR; TCRdb's copy has only in-frame clones and leaves some out. Of around 200,000 clones listed, less than 85% are singletons. The sample taken for sequencing was PBMCs. These receptor sequences come from a boy younger than 18 in good health and CMV-seronegative. The CDR3 runs from the conserved cysteine through the conserved F or W. The D gene is left open where the match is weak. Where a row states a size, it is once, few, many or the class of an expanded clone; other rows omit it.

J,V,size,D,DNA,CDR3
TRBJ2-7,TRBV5-6,.,TRBD1,TGTGCCAGCAGCTTGGACAGGGGCTACGAGCAGTACTTC,CASSLDRGYEQYF
TRBJ2-7,TRBV9,.,TRBD1,TGTGCCAGCAGCGCGGGACAGGTTTTCTACGAGCAGTACTTC,CASSAGQVFYEQYF
TRBJ2-1,TRBV5-1,.,TRBD2,TGCGCCAGCAGCGGGGTGATAGCGGGGGAAATCTACAATGAGCAGTTCTTC,CASSGVIAGEIYNEQFF
TRBJ2-6,TRBV6-1,.,.,TGTGCCAGCAGTGAAGGGACAGGAGGGTCTGGGGCCAACGTCCTGACTTTC,CASSEGTGGSGANVLTF
TRBJ1-2,TRBV5-6,.,.,TGTGCCAGCAGCTCGGCGGACTCAGAGTGGAACTATGGCTACACCTTC,CASSSADSEWNYGYTF
TRBJ2-7,TRBV10-3,.,.,TGTGCCATCAGTGAGCCCGGACAGCTTACCTCCTACGAGCAGTACTTC,CAISEPGQLTSYEQYF
TRBJ1-5,TRBV15,.,.,TGTGCCACCAGCAGAGATCTGGGGCGCAATCAGCCCCAGCATTTT,CATSRDLGRNQPQHF
TRBJ1-1,TRBV5-1,once,TRBD1,TGCGCCAGCAGCTTCGGACAGGCTAACACTGAAGCTTTCTTT,CASSFGQANTEAFF
TRBJ2-7,TRBV10-3,.,TRBD1,TGTGCCATCAGAACTCCGACAGGGGGTTCCTACGAGCAGTACTTC,CAIRTPTGGSYEQYF
TRBJ1-1,TRBV7-3,.,.,TGTGCCAGCAGCAAACAAGGGGGAAACACTGAAGCTTTCTTT,CASSKQGGNTEAFF
TRBJ2-3,TRBV6-1,.,.,TGTGCCAGCAGTGACAGGCGTACTAGCACAGATACGCAGTATTTT,CASSDRRTSTDTQYF
TRBJ1-1,TRBV4-2,.,TRBD1,TGTGCCAGCAGCATAGAAAGGACAGGAATGAACACTGAAGCTTTCTTT,CASSIERTGMNTEAFF
TRBJ2-7,TRBV7-2,.,TRBD2,TGTGCCAGCAGCTTAGGTGCTAGCGGGAGGACAAGCTCCTACGAGCAGTACTTC,CASSLGASGRTSSYEQYF
TRBJ2-2,TRBV11-3,.,.,TGTGCCAGCAGCAAACGCGACAGAGCCACCGGGGAGCTGTTTTTT,CASSKRDRATGELFF
TRBJ1-2,TRBV19,few,.,TGTGCCAGTAGTGACCGACATTCCTATGGCTACACCTTC,CASSDRHSYGYTF